What follows are 26 T cell receptor beta chains derived from one specimen sequenced in a study of cytomegalovirus exposure and HLA in healthy donors. It was with 60 Vbeta and 13 Jbeta primers that the PCR ran. TCRdb's copy holds only in-frame clones and misses some; the assay was immunoSEQ multiplex PCR. The sample holds around 120,000 clones, about four fifths seen once. Sequences were obtained from PBMCs. The receptors shown here come from a female donor in good health and CMV-seropositive.

V usage is TRBV19 and J usage is TRBJ2-7, with 8 bases aligning to TRBD1. This CDR3 region has 14 residues. From germline, CDR1 is LNHDA and CDR2 SQIVND (reference sequence). V shed 5 bases and J 3 bases; nucleotides not matched to a gene: 6. For the CDR3, the DNA is TGTGCCAGTAGTCCTTCCGGGACAGGCTACGAGCAGTACTTC. This encodes CASSPSGTGYEQYF. Based on the CDR3 plus reference TRBV19 and TRBJ2-7, the full variable domain is DGGITQSPKYLFRKEGQNVTLSCEQNLNHDAMYWYRQDPGQGLRLIYYSQIVNDFQKGDIAEGYSVSREKKESFPLTVTSAQKNPTAFYLCASSPSGTGYEQYFGPGTRLTVT.

The chain is built from TRBV5-1 and TRBJ2-3, with D possibly TRBD1 on 6 matching bases. There are 16 residues in the CDR3. The germline V and J ends were trimmed by 4 bases and 0 bases, with 15 bases remaining between them. Germline CDR1 is SGHRS and CDR2 is YFSETQ. The CDR3 nucleotides read TGCGCCAGCAGCGCGGACAGACAGTATAGCACAGATACGCAGTATTTT. It encodes CASSADRQYSTDTQYF. Together with reference TRBV5-1 and TRBJ2-3, the CDR3 gives the full variable domain: KAGVTQTPRYLIKTRGQQVTLSCSPISGHRSVSWYQQTPGQGLQFLFEYFSETQRNKGNFPGRFSGRQFSNSRSEMNVSTLELGDSALYLCASSADRQYSTDTQYFGPGTRLTVL.

The chain recombines TRBV29-1 with TRBJ1-1; D gene ambiguous. The length of the CDR3 is 10 residues. Germline-derived CDR1 and CDR2 are SQVTM and ANQGSEA. The V gene lost 7 bases and the J gene lost 7 bases, with 10 bases spanning the gap. CDR3 DNA: TGCAGCGGTACGGTTCTTGAAGCTTTCTTT. Its protein product is CSGTVLEAFF.

This clone was counted only a few times. The chain couples TRBV5-1 to TRBJ1-1; TRBD1 matches at 7 bases. The CDR3 spans 14 residues. Germline V lookup: CDR1 SGHRS, CDR2 YFSETQ. The trim removed 4 bases at V and 0 bases at J, leaving 3 bases unmatched. CDR3 region: CASSRDSMNTEAFF. Here the CDR3 DNA reads TGCGCCAGCAGCCGGGACAGCATGAACACTGAAGCTTTCTTT.

J is TRBJ2-2 and V is TRBV5-1; possible D gene TRBD1, 6 bases. Germline CDR1 SGHRS, CDR2 YFSETQ. The V end lost 3 bases, the J end lost 9 bases, and 21 bases lay between the germline ends. The CDR3 has 16 residues. CDR3 residues: CASSSRAMQGLRELFF. The DNA of the CDR3 is TGCGCCAGCAGCTCAAGGGCGATGCAGGGGTTAAGGGAGCTGTTTTTT.

CDR3: CSAGTYPQETQYF. The CDR3, as DNA: TGCAGCGCTGGGACTTACCCCCAAGAGACCCAGTACTTC. J is TRBJ2-5 and V is TRBV29-1; D is perhaps TRBD2 (6 bases). Between the trimmed V and J ends, which lost 7 bases and 1 base, there was a span of 13 bases. The CDR3 runs 13 residues. CDR1 is SQVTM and CDR2 is ANQGSEA in the germline V gene.

The rearrangement joins TRBV2 to TRBJ2-2; D possibly corresponds to TRBD1 (5 bases). This CDR3 is built from 13 residues. Trimming removed 7 bases at V and 4 bases at J, with 10 bases between. From germline, CDR1 is SNHLY and CDR2 FYNNEI. For the CDR3, the DNA is TGTGCCAGCACTCCCCAGGGCACCGGGGAGCTGTTTTTT. Protein sequence: CASTPQGTGELFF. The complete variable domain, with remaining parts taken from reference TRBV2 and TRBJ2-2, reads EPEVTQTPSHQVTQMGQEVILRCVPISNHLYFYWYRQILGQKVEFLVSFYNNEISEKSEIFDDQFSVERPDGSNFTLKIRSTKLEDSAMYFCASTPQGTGELFFGEGSRLTVL.

The chain joins TRBV5-1 to TRBJ2-5; 7 bases match TRBD2. The germline CDR1 and CDR2 sequences are SGHRS and YFSETQ. V lost 0 bases, J lost 2 bases, and 7 bases stayed unmatched. The CDR3 extends over 16 amino acids. The CDR3 sequence is CASSLAGVGGQETQYF. The CDR3 bases are TGCGCCAGCAGCTTGGCCGGGGTGGGGGGGCAAGAGACCCAGTACTTC.

This rearrangement joins TRBV19 to TRBJ1-2; D gene uncertain. The V gene's germline CDR1 is LNHDA and CDR2 SQIVND (reference sequence). The CDR3 is made up of 12 amino acids. Trimming cost V 10 bases and J 8 bases, with 17 bases left between them. CDR3 sequence (DNA): TGTGCCACCGAAACCCCGCCGGGAGGCTACACCTTC. Encoded protein: CATETPPGGYTF.

The rearrangement uses TRBV29-1 and TRBJ2-3; TRBD1 matches at 12 bases. The CDR3 length is 16 residues. CDR1 and CDR2 (germline): SQVTM, ANQGSEA. Trimming took 8 bases from V and 2 from J; bases not matched to a gene: 11. The CDR3 is CSLKPGQGANTDTQYF. The CDR3 DNA is TGCAGCCTCAAACCGGGACAGGGGGCAAACACAGATACGCAGTATTTT.

J is TRBJ1-1 and V is TRBV5-4; 8 bases match TRBD1. CDR3 length equals 14 residues. The germline gives CDR1 SGHNT, CDR2 YYREEE (reference sequence). The V segment lost 4 bases and the J segment 7 bases; nucleotides outside the gene matches: 9. The CDR3 DNA is TGTGCCAGCAGCCTTCGGACAGGGACCTATGAAGCTTTCTTT. This encodes CASSLRTGTYEAFF.

The chain is built from TRBV27 and TRBJ2-7; TRBD1 aligns across 7 bases. This CDR3 has 13 amino acids. CDR1 MNHEY and CDR2 SMNVEV come from the germline V gene (reference sequence). V was pared by 11 bases and J by 3 bases, with 10 bases of the junction left unmatched. The CDR3 DNA is TGTGCCTGCCGGAAAGGGGGCAGCTACGAGCAGTACTTC. Translation gives CACRKGGSYEQYF.

This rearrangement joins TRBV19 to TRBJ2-5, with 8 positions matching TRBD2. Per germline, CDR1 LNHDA and CDR2 SQIVND (reference sequence). The ends lost 4 bases at V and 0 bases at J; junction bases unmatched: 7. This CDR3 has 16 amino acids. Here the CDR3 DNA reads TGTGCCAGTAGTAGAGCGACTAGCGCATACCAAGAGACCCAGTACTTC. Its translation: CASSRATSAYQETQYF.

This rearrangement joins TRBV5-5 to TRBJ1-1; a possible D gene is TRBD1 (6 bases). Trimming shortened V by 4 bases and J by 6 bases, and 10 bases separated the two germline ends. The CDR3 length is 12 residues. CDR1 and CDR2 (germline): SGHKS, YYEKEE (reference sequence). The CDR3 DNA reads TGTGCCAGCAGCGTACAGGGACCTGAAGCTTTCTTT. Protein sequence: CASSVQGPEAFF.

The V gene is TRBV9, the J gene TRBJ1-1, with TRBD1 matching over 12 bases. The germline gives CDR1 SGDLS, CDR2 YYNGEE. The CDR3 is 16 residues long. The trim removed 6 bases at V and 4 bases at J, leaving 10 bases unmatched. Written as DNA, the CDR3 is TGTGCCAGCACCTCTTTTATGGGACAGGGGGCCACTGAAGCTTTCTTT. It is translated as CASTSFMGQGATEAFF.

This chain connects TRBV2 to TRBJ2-5; 10 nucleotides match TRBD2. Trimming removed 4 bases from V and 0 bases from J; junction bases left unmatched: 11. The CDR3 runs 18 residues. Germline V gene lookup returns CDR1 SNHLY and CDR2 FYNNEI. The DNA for the CDR3 is TGTGCCAGCAGTGGTAATAGCGGGGGGATCTCCCACCAAGAGACCCAGTACTTC. It is translated as CASSGNSGGISHQETQYF.

This clone showed up just a few times. The chain is built from TRBV2 and TRBJ1-1; D is perhaps TRBD1 (6 bases). Germline CDR1 SNHLY, CDR2 FYNNEI. Trimming cost V 8 bases and J 0 bases, with 10 bases left between them. This CDR3 spans 13 amino acids. The CDR3 sequence: CASQGGLNTEAFF. CDR3 nucleotides: TGTGCCAGCCAAGGGGGACTGAACACTGAAGCTTTCTTT.

J is TRBJ1-2 and V is TRBV6-5; TRBD1 matches 7 bases. Germline V gene lookup returns CDR1 MNHEY and CDR2 SVGAGI. V was clipped by 4 bases and J by 7 bases; unmatched bases: 9. This CDR3 is built from 14 residues. CDR3 in amino acids: CASSWTNRDSGYTF. DNA of the CDR3: TGTGCCAGCAGTTGGACGAACCGGGACAGTGGCTACACCTTC.

The chain uses TRBV5-1 and TRBJ1-2, with D uncertain. V was pared by 4 bases and J by 4 bases, with 14 bases between. Looked up from germline, CDR1 is SGHRS and CDR2 is YFSETQ. CDR3 length equals 14 residues. The CDR3 nucleotides read TGCGCCAGCAGCGCTTCATCAGGAACCTATGGCTACACCTTC. Protein: CASSASSGTYGYTF.

The genes are TRBV5-1 and TRBJ1-1; D gene ambiguous. Germline values: CDR1 SGHRS, CDR2 YFSETQ. The CDR3 consists of 13 residues. Trimming cost V 1 base and J 1 base, with 5 bases left between them. CDR3 nucleotides: TGCGCCAGCAGCTTGCTTAGGAACACTGAAGCTTTCTTT. Its translation: CASSLLRNTEAFF.

The chain combines TRBV19 with TRBJ1-1, with a tentative D call TRBD1 (6 bases). The CDR3 has 15 amino acids. In germline, CDR1 is LNHDA, CDR2 SQIVND (reference sequence). The germline V and J ends were trimmed by 3 bases and 3 bases, with 14 bases remaining between them. DNA for the CDR3: TGTGCCAGTAGTATTGTAACCGCAGGGGACACTGAAGCTTTCTTT. Translated: CASSIVTAGDTEAFF.

The chain couples TRBV10-3 to TRBJ2-3, with D perhaps TRBD1 (6 bases). CDR1 is ENHRY and CDR2 is SYGVKD in the germline V gene. Trimming took off 10 bases at V and 3 bases at J, with 11 bases between the two ends. CDR3 size: 12 residues. The CDR3 region is CATGARTDTQYF. DNA for the CDR3: TGTGCCACAGGGGCGCGAACAGATACGCAGTATTTT.

The rearrangement joins TRBV14 to TRBJ1-6; D gene ambiguous. This CDR3 has 16 amino acids. V lost 1 base and J lost 3, with 10 bases in between. CDR1 and CDR2 (germline): SGHDN, FVKESK. The CDR3 here is CASSQVAAHYNSPLHF. CDR3 nucleotide sequence: TGTGCCAGCAGCCAAGTAGCAGCCCACTATAATTCACCCCTCCACTTT. The variable domain in full, completed from reference TRBV14 and TRBJ1-6, reads EAGVTQFPSHSVIEKGQTVTLRCDPISGHDNLYWYRRVMGKEIKFLLHFVKESKQDESGMPNNRFLAERTGGTYSTLKVQPAELEDSGVYFCASSQVAAHYNSPLHFGNGTRLTVT.

This clone was recorded once. This sequence joins TRBV6-1 and TRBJ1-5, with 9 bases that match TRBD1. The J segment lost 2 bases and the V segment lost 7 bases, leaving 3 bases of the junction unmatched. From germline, CDR1 is MNHNS and CDR2 SASEGT. This CDR3 contains 14 residues. DNA for the CDR3: TGTGCCAGCACCCGGACAGGGGGCAATCAGCCCCAGCATTTT. Amino acid sequence: CASTRTGGNQPQHF.

The rearrangement links TRBV2 to TRBJ1-1; D call uncertain. The CDR3 spans 13 residues. Trimming shortened V by 2 bases and J by 5 bases, and 9 bases separated the two germline ends. Germline CDR1 SNHLY, CDR2 FYNNEI. CDR3 sequence: CASSESRETEAFF. CDR3 nucleotides: TGTGCCAGCAGTGAATCGAGGGAAACTGAAGCTTTCTTT.

CDR3 sequence reads: CASSYGVQGPQETQYF. For the CDR3, the DNA is TGTGCCAGCAGTTACGGGGTACAGGGTCCACAAGAGACCCAGTACTTC. This chain connects TRBV6-5 to TRBJ2-5; weak D call: TRBD1 (6 bases). The V and J ends lost 2 bases and 2 bases respectively, with 15 bases between them. Germline assignment: CDR1 MNHEY and CDR2 SVGAGI. CDR3 length equals 16 residues.